The 24 T cell receptor beta chains below were found in one sample sequenced in a study of shared clonotypes between healthy human individuals (TCRdb year 2020). CD8 naive samples consisted of CD45RO-negative cells that were positively selected for CCR7, yielding a CD45RA+CCR7+ population without TemRA cells. Libraries were built with the immunoSEQ multiplex PCR assay. TCRdb re-hosts the immuneACCESS table, in-frame sequences only. Its copies lack some clones; in the studies checked, an unresolved V gene accounts for under half of them, and the cause for the rest is not known. The sample includes approximately 1.9 million clones, with 85% to 95% observed a single time. Over 1.5% of the sample is held by the ten biggest clonotypes. The material sequenced was naive CD8+ T cells from PBMCs. The sample's cell subset or site label is to be understood as: CD45RA+CCR7+. The receptors derive from a man between 18 and 29 years old in good health. Some clones in this sample may be carry-over from other donors' samples.

This chain joins TRBV5-1 and TRBJ1-1; D is undetermined. The V end was cut by 6 bases, the J end by 2 bases, with 20 bases between. Germline CDR1 and CDR2: SGHRS and YFSETQ. This CDR3 comprises 16 residues. CDR3 loop: CASTGPLRGPNTEAFF. The CDR3 DNA follows: TGCGCCAGCACAGGTCCACTTAGAGGCCCTAACACTGAAGCTTTCTTT.

This clone was counted a single time. This chain connects TRBV2 to TRBJ2-1; 11 bases map to TRBD2. CDR3 size: 18 residues. Germline values: CDR1 SNHLY, CDR2 FYNNEI. After removal of 5 bases from V and 3 bases from J, the junction contained 12 bases not matched to a gene. The CDR3 reads CASSMPPGLAEFYNEQFF. The CDR3 region has the DNA TGTGCCAGCAGTATGCCTCCGGGACTAGCGGAGTTCTACAATGAGCAGTTCTTC.

The V call is TRBV27, the J call TRBJ2-3; 8 bases are a match to TRBD1. Germline V gene data show CDR1 as MNHEY and CDR2 as SMNVEV (reference sequence). V was clipped by 5 bases and J by 4 bases; unmatched bases: 14. This CDR3 is 17 amino acids long. Written as DNA, the CDR3 is TGTGCCAGCAGTCCCCACCTCGGACAGGGAGTGGCAGATACGCAGTATTTT. Protein sequence: CASSPHLGQGVADTQYF.

The V call is TRBV28, the J call TRBJ1-2; D remains ambiguous. The CDR3 consists of 15 residues. The V and J ends lost 3 bases and 2 bases respectively, with 13 bases between them. CDR1 MDHEN and CDR2 SYDVKM come from the germline V gene. CDR3 in DNA: TGTGCCAGCAGTTTGAGACTCCTACCCAACTATGGCTACACCTTC. It encodes CASSLRLLPNYGYTF.

This clone has more than one count but fewer than ten. The chain combines TRBV19 with TRBJ2-3, with D unresolved. V gave up 4 bases and J gave up 6 bases, with 11 bases separating them. Germline CDR1 LNHDA, CDR2 SQIVND (reference sequence). The CDR3 totals 13 residues. CDR3 loop: CASSTRPRDTQYF. The CDR3, as DNA: TGTGCCAGTAGTACTCGGCCTCGGGATACGCAGTATTTT. Full variable domain (missing parts from reference TRBV19 and TRBJ2-3): DGGITQSPKYLFRKEGQNVTLSCEQNLNHDAMYWYRQDPGQGLRLIYYSQIVNDFQKGDIAEGYSVSREKKESFPLTVTSAQKNPTAFYLCASSTRPRDTQYFGPGTRLTVL.

The chain has TRBV29-1 and TRBJ1-1, with TRBD1 identical over 10 bases. The germline CDR1 and CDR2 sequences are SQVTM and ANQGSEA. V lost 4 bases, J lost 1 base, and 6 bases stayed unmatched. The CDR3 is 15 amino acids. CDR3 loop: CSVAGTGDGNTEAFF. CDR3 nucleotide sequence: TGCAGCGTTGCGGGGACAGGGGATGGGAACACTGAAGCTTTCTTT.

The rearrangement uses TRBV5-5 and TRBJ2-5; 8 nucleotides align to TRBD1. The CDR3 has 15 residues. The trim removed 3 bases at V and 5 bases at J, leaving 9 bases unmatched. Germline values: CDR1 SGHKS, CDR2 YYEKEE (reference sequence). The DNA of the CDR3 is TGTGCCAGCAGCTCAACCAGGACAGGGTGGGAGACCCAGTACTTC. Protein: CASSSTRTGWETQYF. The full variable domain, in which reference TRBV5-5 and TRBJ2-5 provide the parts outside the CDR3, is DAGVTQSPTHLIKTRGQQVTLRCSPISGHKSVSWYQQVLGQGPQFIFQYYEKEERGRGNFPDRFSARQFPNYSSELNVNALLLGDSALYLCASSSTRTGWETQYFGPGTRLLVL.

The chain joins TRBV11-2 to TRBJ1-1, with no clear D. The CDR3 has 14 amino acids. The V end lost 1 base, the J end lost 0 bases, and 6 bases lay between the germline ends. Germline V CDR1 and CDR2: SGHAT, FQNNGV. The CDR3 sequence: CASSLVFMNTEAFF. The CDR3 region has the DNA TGTGCCAGCAGCTTAGTCTTTATGAACACTGAAGCTTTCTTT.

The genes are TRBV7-9 and TRBJ2-1; D is uncertain. Germline V gene lookup returns CDR1 SEHNR and CDR2 FQNEAQ (reference sequence). Between the trimmed V and J ends, which lost 7 bases and 10 bases, there was a span of 5 bases. This CDR3 is 9 amino acids long. The CDR3 sequence: CASTPEQFF. The DNA for the CDR3 is TGTGCCAGCACCCCCGAGCAGTTCTTC.

This clone was seen a single time. V usage is TRBV7-3 and J usage is TRBJ1-2, with a tentative D call TRBD1 (5 bases). The ends were cut back, 5 bases at V and 0 bases at J, with 22 bases in the middle. Looked up from germline, CDR1 is SGHTA and CDR2 is FQGTGA. This CDR3 has 18 amino acids. The CDR3 region has the DNA TGTGCCAGCAGCCACGGCCCCCCAACAGGAGAAGCTAACTATGGCTACACCTTC. Protein sequence: CASSHGPPTGEANYGYTF.

The chain carries TRBV7-9 and TRBJ2-3; TRBD2 is a possible D gene (6 bases). CDR1 is SEHNR and CDR2 is FQNEAQ in the germline V gene (reference sequence). Between the trimmed V and J ends, which lost 6 bases and 5 bases, there was a span of 12 bases. CDR3 length: 13 amino acids. CDR3 nucleotides: TGTGCCAGCAGACAATCGGGGGAAGATACGCAGTATTTT. This translates into CASRQSGEDTQYF. The full variable domain, completed using reference TRBV7-9 and TRBJ2-3, is DTGVSQNPRHKITKRGQNVTFRCDPISEHNRLYWYRQTLGQGPEFLTYFQNEAQLEKSRLLSDRFSAERPKGSFSTLEIQRTEQGDSAMYLCASRQSGEDTQYFGPGTRLTVL.

In this sample, this clone turned up once. This chain joins TRBV13 and TRBJ2-7; D uncertain. V was clipped by 3 bases and J by 5 bases, with 8 bases between them. Germline loops: CDR1 PRHDT, CDR2 FYEKMQ (reference sequence). The CDR3 loop spans 12 amino acids. The CDR3 nucleotides are TGTGCCAGCAGCTTCCAGGTCCACGAGCAGTACTTC. It encodes CASSFQVHEQYF.

V gene TRBV6-6 combines with J gene TRBJ2-7, with a weak D call TRBD2 (5 bases). Germline loops: CDR1 MNHNY, CDR2 SVGAGI (reference sequence). Trimming removed 0 bases at V and 4 bases at J, with 7 bases between. The CDR3 length is 13 residues. The CDR3 protein is CASSYSGRYEQYF. The CDR3 nucleotides are TGTGCCAGCAGTTACTCGGGGAGATACGAGCAGTACTTC.

V and J are TRBV10-2 and TRBJ2-5, with TRBD2 matching over 13 bases. Germline V lookup: CDR1 WSHSY, CDR2 SAAADI. The CDR3 is 16 residues long. V was clipped by 3 bases and J by 4 bases; unmatched bases: 5. The CDR3 bases are TGCGCCAGCAGTGAAAGACTAGCGGGAGGCGGAGAGACCCAGTACTTC. The encoded protein is CASSERLAGGGETQYF.

The V gene is TRBV5-1, the J gene TRBJ2-3; D possibly matches TRBD1 or TRBD2 (5 bases each). With 0 bases removed from V and 2 bases from J, the gap between germline ends came to 16 bases. The CDR3 sequence is 17 residues long. Germline CDR1 reads SGHRS; CDR2 reads YFSETQ. The CDR3 region is CASSLAPGRGITDTQYF. As DNA, the CDR3 is TGCGCCAGCAGCTTGGCACCGGGACGCGGAATCACAGATACGCAGTATTTT.

In regard to this clone: The sample carries other DNA sequences with the same CDR3. V and J are TRBV27 and TRBJ1-1; D not certain. This CDR3 comprises 15 residues. Germline loops: CDR1 MNHEY, CDR2 SMNVEV (reference sequence). Trimming left V 0 bases short and J 0 bases short, with 8 bases between. CDR3 loop: CASSLSVGVNTEAFF. CDR3 nucleotide sequence: TGTGCCAGCAGTTTATCGGTAGGAGTGAACACTGAAGCTTTCTTT.

The chain couples TRBV27 to TRBJ2-3; 7 bases match TRBD2. V lost 7 bases and J lost 2; bases outside the gene matches: 9. CDR1 is MNHEY and CDR2 is SMNVEV in the germline V gene (reference sequence). CDR3 length: 15 amino acids. DNA for the CDR3: TGTGCCAGCATGTGGTCGGGAGGAATCACAGATACGCAGTATTTT. It yields the protein CASMWSGGITDTQYF.

The chain couples TRBV27 to TRBJ2-1; 9 bases match TRBD2. This CDR3 comprises 15 residues. The germline CDR1 and CDR2 sequences are MNHEY and SMNVEV (reference sequence). V was pared by 4 bases and J by 5 bases, with 6 bases of the junction left unmatched. The DNA for the CDR3 is TGTGCCAGCAGTTCGTGGACTAGCGTGGACAATGAGCAGTTCTTC. Its protein product is CASSSWTSVDNEQFF.

V is TRBV18 and J is TRBJ1-2; D remains ambiguous. The CDR3 covers 15 residues. From germline, CDR1 is KGHSH and CDR2 LQKENI. Trimming cost V 0 bases and J 5 bases, with 13 bases left between them. The CDR3 region is CASSPPPGERYGYTF. DNA of the CDR3: TGTGCCAGCTCACCACCGCCGGGAGAACGGTATGGCTACACCTTC.

Remarks on this clone: The identical CDR3 is also encoded by other nucleotide sequences in the sample. This CDR3 reads CASSYRNTIYF. CDR3 sequence (DNA): TGTGCCAGCAGTTATAGAAACACCATATATTTT. The rearrangement uses TRBV6-5 and TRBJ1-3; D is ambiguous. Looked up from germline, CDR1 is MNHEY and CDR2 is SVGAGI. Trimming stripped 3 bases from V and 5 bases from J, with 2 bases between. CDR3 size: 11 residues.

The chain combines TRBV13 with TRBJ1-3; TRBD1 matches at 9 bases. The CDR3 length is 19 residues. The V gene end was trimmed by 4 bases and the J gene end by 4 bases; junction bases not matched to a gene: 17. Germline lookup yields CDR1 PRHDT and CDR2 FYEKMQ (reference sequence). In DNA, the CDR3 is TGTGCCAGCAGCTCGATCCGGACAGGGGATCCGTCTCTGGGAAACACCATATATTTT. This translates into CASSSIRTGDPSLGNTIYF.

The chain links TRBV27 to TRBJ2-5; D is possibly TRBD2 (6 bases). The CDR3 is made up of 11 amino acids. V lost 7 bases, J lost 7 bases, and 10 bases lay in between. Germline-derived CDR1 and CDR2 are MNHEY and SMNVEV (reference sequence). CDR3 in DNA: TGTGCCAGCACTTCCGGGGGGACCCAGTACTTC. Translating gives CASTSGGTQYF.

The V and J genes are TRBV5-1 and TRBJ2-7; possible D gene TRBD1, 5 bases. Trimming pared 7 bases from V and 0 bases from J, leaving 11 bases between. Germline lookup yields CDR1 SGHRS and CDR2 YFSETQ. This CDR3 region has 13 residues. The CDR3 DNA is TGCGCCAGCGGGGCAGGGATCTCCTACGAGCAGTACTTC. Its translation: CASGAGISYEQYF.

With regard to this clone: Other DNA variants within this sample encode the same CDR3. The chain is built from TRBV28 and TRBJ2-1, with D unclear. V was shortened by 5 bases and J by 7 bases, with 9 bases between the two germline ends. The CDR3 covers 12 residues. Per germline, CDR1 MDHEN and CDR2 SYDVKM. The CDR3 sequence is CASSPRVNEQFF. CDR3 DNA: TGTGCCAGCAGTCCCCGGGTTAATGAGCAGTTCTTC.